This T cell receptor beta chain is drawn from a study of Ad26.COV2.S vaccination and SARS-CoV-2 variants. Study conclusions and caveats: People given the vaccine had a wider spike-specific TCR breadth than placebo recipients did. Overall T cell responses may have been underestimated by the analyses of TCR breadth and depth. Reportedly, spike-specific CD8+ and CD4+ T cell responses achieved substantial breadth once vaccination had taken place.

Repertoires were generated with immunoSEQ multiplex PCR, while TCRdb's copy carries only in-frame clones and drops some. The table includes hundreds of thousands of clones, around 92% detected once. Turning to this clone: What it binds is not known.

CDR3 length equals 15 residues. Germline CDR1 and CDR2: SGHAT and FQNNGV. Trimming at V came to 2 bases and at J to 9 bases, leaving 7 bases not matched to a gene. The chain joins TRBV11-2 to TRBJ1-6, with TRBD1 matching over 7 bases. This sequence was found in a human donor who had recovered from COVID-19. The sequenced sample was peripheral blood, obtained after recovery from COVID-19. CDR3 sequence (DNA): TGTGCCAGCAGCTTATACAGGGGAGTGACTTCACCCCTCCACTTT. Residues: CASSLYRGVTSPLHF. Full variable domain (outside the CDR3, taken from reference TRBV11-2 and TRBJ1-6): EAGVAQSPRYKIIEKRQSVAFWCNPISGHATLYWYQQILGQGPKLLIQFQNNGVVDDSQLPKDRFSAERLKGVDSTLKIQPAKLEDSAVYLCASSLYRGVTSPLHFGNGTRLTVT.